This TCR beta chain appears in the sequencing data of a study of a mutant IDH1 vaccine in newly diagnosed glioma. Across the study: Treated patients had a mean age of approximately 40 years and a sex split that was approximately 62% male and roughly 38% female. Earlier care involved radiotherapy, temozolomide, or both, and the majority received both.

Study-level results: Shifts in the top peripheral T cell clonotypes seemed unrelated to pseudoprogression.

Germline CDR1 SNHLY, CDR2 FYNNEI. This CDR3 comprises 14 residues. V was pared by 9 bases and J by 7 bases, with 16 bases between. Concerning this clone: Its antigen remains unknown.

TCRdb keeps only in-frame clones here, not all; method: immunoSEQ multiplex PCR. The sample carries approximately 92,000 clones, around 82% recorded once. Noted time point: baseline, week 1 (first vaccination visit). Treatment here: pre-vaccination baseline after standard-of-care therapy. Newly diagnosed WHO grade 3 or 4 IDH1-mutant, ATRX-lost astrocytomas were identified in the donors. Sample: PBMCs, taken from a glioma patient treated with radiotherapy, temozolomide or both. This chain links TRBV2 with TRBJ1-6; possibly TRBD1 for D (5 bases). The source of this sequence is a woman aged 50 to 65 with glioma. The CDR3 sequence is CARGGTTRNSPLHF. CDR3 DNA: TGTGCCAGGGGGGGAACGACCAGGAATTCACCCCTCCACTTT.